Shown below are 30 T cell receptor beta chains from a single sample sequenced in a study of T-cell reconstitution after alpha-beta-depleted transplantation in children. During its preparation, the TCRbeta library received unique molecular identifiers. TCRdb re-called the PCR reads through MiXCR, storing one row per CDR3 protein. Among more than 550,000 distinct CDR3 sequences listed, over 9.5% were seen once. This specimen consisted of PBMCs from the stem cell graft donor, obtained from the stem cell graft. The receptors originated from a human donor who donated a stem cell graft to a child with acute myeloid leukemia.

The chain uses TRBV30 and TRBJ2-3; D may be TRBD2 (6 bases). V gave up 1 base and J gave up 1 base, with 6 bases separating them. CDR3 length: 13 residues. Germline lookup yields CDR1 GTSNPN and CDR2 SVGIG (reference sequence). CDR3 sequence (DNA): TGTGCCTGGAGTGCGGGAGGCACAGATACGCAGTATTTT. Protein product: CAWSAGGTDTQYF.

This clonotype was counted between two and nine times. The V gene is TRBV29-1, the J gene TRBJ2-1; 14 bases match TRBD2. The germline gives CDR1 SQVTM, CDR2 ANQGSEA. CDR3 size: 15 residues. V shed 2 bases and J 7 bases; nucleotides not matched to a gene: 4. The CDR3 sequence: CSVEIWTSGRNEQFF. DNA of the CDR3: TGCAGCGTTGAAATTTGGACTAGCGGGAGGAATGAGCAGTTCTTC.

Details on this clonotype: The conserved closing phenylalanine or tryptophan is absent in this CDR3, likely reflecting a read error. No DNA is shown, since the ends of the CDR3 on it are uncertain; the CDR3 is the one TCRdb lists. The chain carries TRBV29-1 and TRBJ1-2; the table's D gene call, TRBD1, was not cross checked with the DNA. The CDR3 is made up of 11 amino acids, end residues included. Germline values: CDR1 SQVTM, CDR2 ANQGSEA. CDR3 amino acids: CSDQQGYGYTC.

This clonotype was detected only a few times. This chain connects TRBV10-3 to TRBJ2-7; perhaps TRBD2 as D (6 bases). The V end was cut by 2 bases, the J end by 0 bases, with 17 bases between. In germline, CDR1 is ENHRY, CDR2 SYGVKD. The CDR3 contains 17 residues. The CDR3 DNA follows: TGTGCCATCAGTGAGGTTCGGGAGAGGGTGAGCTCCTACGAGCAGTACTTC. Its protein is CAISEVRERVSSYEQYF.

This clonotype was detected only a few times. The V gene is TRBV18, the J gene TRBJ2-3; D gene ambiguous. Germline assignment: CDR1 KGHSH and CDR2 LQKENI. With 2 bases removed from V and 2 bases from J, the gap between germline ends came to 8 bases. This CDR3 is built from 14 residues. The CDR3: CASSPRQFTDTQYF. The CDR3 DNA sequence: TGTGCCAGCTCACCAAGGCAGTTCACAGATACGCAGTATTTT. Together with reference TRBV18 and TRBJ2-3, the CDR3 gives the full variable domain: NAGVMQNPRHLVRRRGQEARLRCSPMKGHSHVYWYRQLPEEGLKFMVYLQKENIIDESGMPKERFSAEFPKEGPSILRIQQVVRGDSAAYFCASSPRQFTDTQYFGPGTRLTVL.

The table lists this clonotype with a few counts. CDR3 residues: CASSEVAGAGNEQFF. The CDR3 nucleotides are TGCGCCAGCAGTGAAGTAGCGGGGGCCGGGAATGAGCAGTTCTTC. This sequence joins TRBV10-2 and TRBJ2-1; the match to TRBD2 covers 9 bases. Trimming cost V 3 bases and J 7 bases; bases outside gene matches: 7. The CDR3 sequence is 15 residues long. CDR1 and CDR2 (germline): WSHSY, SAAADI.

In this sample, this clonotype turned up many times. The V and J genes are TRBV5-1 and TRBJ2-5, with D tentatively TRBD1 (6 bases). The CDR3 covers 11 residues. Germline V CDR1 and CDR2: SGHRS, YFSETQ. Trimming pared 6 bases from V and 5 bases from J, leaving 8 bases between. Here the CDR3 reads CASMQGETQYF. For the CDR3, the DNA is TGCGCCAGCATGCAGGGGGAGACCCAGTACTTC.

This clonotype was detected once. This clone may be a read error of a much larger clone one base away. The chain joins TRBV9 to TRBJ2-3; unclear D gene. The CDR3 covers 13 residues. Looked up from germline, CDR1 is SGDLS and CDR2 is YYNGEE. CDR3 region: CASSGGPPDTRYF. DNA of the CDR3: TGTGCCAGCAGCGGTGGACCCCCAGATACGCGGTATTTT.

This chain connects TRBV6-1 to TRBJ2-7; D perhaps matches TRBD1 (5 bases). With 2 bases removed from V and 2 bases from J, the gap between germline ends came to 7 bases. Germline assignment: CDR1 MNHNS and CDR2 SASEGT. The CDR3 length is 13 residues. This CDR3 reads CASSERGTYEQYV. DNA for the CDR3: TGTGCCAGCAGTGAAAGGGGTACCTACGAGCAGTACGTC.

The gene calls are TRBV11-2 and TRBJ2-7; TRBD2 aligns across 8 bases. The CDR3 spans 15 residues. The germline CDR1 and CDR2 sequences are SGHAT and FQNNGV. Losses at the gene ends were 2 bases for V and 7 bases for J; bases not matched to a gene: 10. CDR3 DNA sequence: TGTGCCAGCAGCTTACTGGCGGGAGGATCGAGGGAGCAGTACTTC. Translation gives CASSLLAGGSREQYF. Full variable domain (missing parts from reference TRBV11-2 and TRBJ2-7): EAGVAQSPRYKIIEKRQSVAFWCNPISGHATLYWYQQILGQGPKLLIQFQNNGVVDDSQLPKDRFSAERLKGVDSTLKIQPAKLEDSAVYLCASSLLAGGSREQYFGPGTRLTVT.

This clonotype was detected a few times. The CDR3 loop is CASSSSWNIQYF. CDR3 sequence (DNA): TGTGCCAGCAGCTCGTCCTGGAACATTCAGTACTTC. This chain uses TRBV11-1 with TRBJ2-4; no reliable D call. This CDR3 contains 12 residues. Germline values: CDR1 SGHAT, CDR2 FQDESV (reference sequence). Trimming left V 4 bases short and J 7 bases short, with 8 bases between. Looking up the rest from reference TRBV11-1 and TRBJ2-4 gives the full variable domain: EAEVAQSPRYKITEKSQAVAFWCDPISGHATLYWYRQILGQGPELLVQFQDESVVDDSQLPKDRFSAERLKGVDSTLKIQPAELGDSAMYLCASSSSWNIQYFGAGTRLSVL.

This clonotype was detected ten times or more. CDR3 amino acids: CASTSTREVEKLFF. DNA of the CDR3: TGTGCCAGCACCAGTACTCGGGAGGTTGAAAAACTGTTTTTT. The rearrangement links TRBV12-3 or TRBV12-4 to TRBJ1-4; the D is unclear. The CDR3 extends over 14 amino acids. V gave up 7 bases and J gave up 7 bases, with 16 bases separating them.

The chain combines TRBV18 with TRBJ1-4; no clear D. Germline CDR1 KGHSH, CDR2 LQKENI. The CDR3 spans 15 residues. Trimming stripped 3 bases from V and 1 base from J, with 9 bases between. This chain's CDR3 is CASSPSIRTNEKLFF. The CDR3 DNA follows: TGTGCCAGCTCACCTTCCATTCGAACTAATGAAAAACTGTTTTTT.

The chain is built from TRBV15 and TRBJ2-3; 9 nucleotides agree with TRBD2. Trimming removed 2 bases from V and 8 bases from J; junction bases left unmatched: 11. Germline-derived CDR1 and CDR2 are LNHNV and YYDKDF (reference sequence). This CDR3 spans 16 amino acids. DNA of the CDR3: TGTGCCACCAGCAGACCTAGCGGGAATCATCAGGGTACGCAGTATTTT. It is translated as CATSRPSGNHQGTQYF.

This clonotype has more than one count but fewer than ten. The chain carries TRBV5-1 and TRBJ2-7, with a weak D call TRBD2 (6 bases). Per the germline V gene, CDR1 is SGHRS and CDR2 is YFSETQ. CDR3 length: 14 residues. Between the trimmed V and J ends, which lost 5 bases and 4 bases, there was a span of 16 bases. The CDR3 loop is CASRKSRDFYEQYF. The CDR3, as DNA: TGCGCCAGCAGGAAGTCCCGGGACTTTTACGAGCAGTACTTC.

This clonotype was found a few times. J is TRBJ1-2 and V is TRBV7-9; possible D gene TRBD1, 5 bases. Trimming left V 5 bases short and J 7 bases short, with 14 bases between. CDR1 SEHNR and CDR2 FQNEAQ come from the germline V gene (reference sequence). The CDR3 runs to 13 residues. CDR3 sequence: CASSPSTVSGYTF. The CDR3 coding sequence is TGTGCCAGCAGCCCCTCGACAGTATCTGGCTACACCTTC.

This clonotype came up many times. The rearrangement uses TRBV29-1 and TRBJ1-5; D unresolved. Germline loops: CDR1 SQVTM, CDR2 ANQGSEA. Trimming pared 7 bases from V and 5 bases from J, leaving 15 bases between. This CDR3 is built from 13 residues. CDR3 bases: TGCAGCGCAGTCGTAGGCGACCATCAGCCCCAGCATTTT. Its translation is CSAVVGDHQPQHF.

The chain links TRBV9 to TRBJ2-1; 7 nucleotides agree with TRBD2. The CDR3 has 19 residues. Germline values: CDR1 SGDLS, CDR2 YYNGEE. After removal of 0 bases from V and 4 bases from J, the junction contained 16 bases not matched to a gene. The CDR3 spells CASSVEGGPGLGRYNEQFF. The CDR3 nucleotides are TGTGCCAGCAGCGTAGAGGGAGGGCCAGGACTGGGGCGGTACAATGAGCAGTTCTTC.

This clonotype showed up just a few times. This chain connects TRBV6-1 to TRBJ2-1, with TRBD2 matching 7 bases. Germline CDR1 and CDR2: MNHNS and SASEGT. The trim removed 1 base at V and 3 bases at J, leaving 6 bases unmatched. This CDR3 has 16 residues. The CDR3 reads CASSEDRTSDYNEQFF. As DNA, the CDR3 is TGTGCCAGCAGTGAAGATCGTACTAGCGACTACAATGAGCAGTTCTTC.

This clonotype was found a few times. Mismatch with germline at one junction end may stem from a read error. The chain is built from TRBV6-6 and TRBJ2-1; a possible D gene is TRBD2 (6 bases). CDR1 MNHNY and CDR2 SVGAGI come from the germline V gene (reference sequence). The CDR3 sequence is 12 residues long. CDR3 region: CASSATTGVQIF. The CDR3 nucleotides read TGTGCCAGCAGTGCAACCACGGGAGTTCAAATCTTC.

The gene calls are TRBV5-1 and TRBJ2-7; perhaps TRBD1 as D (6 bases). Germline V gene sequence: CDR1 SGHRS, CDR2 YFSETQ. CDR3 length: 16 amino acids. V was shortened by 0 bases and J by 1 base, with 14 bases between the two germline ends. CDR3 nucleotides: TGCGCCAGCAGCTTGGCGCCCGGGACACTATCCTACGAGCAGTACTTC. Translated: CASSLAPGTLSYEQYF.

This clonotype has a handful of counts. This chain uses TRBV12-3 or TRBV12-4 with TRBJ2-7, with TRBD2 matching 8 bases. The CDR3 has 15 amino acids. V shed 3 bases and J 5 bases; nucleotides not matched to a gene: 9. The CDR3 bases are TGTGCCAGCAGTTTCCTTTGGCGGGAGGCCCACGAGCAGTACTTC. Translating it yields CASSFLWREAHEQYF.

This clonotype occurred many times. The chain links TRBV6-6 to TRBJ2-3; D possibly uses TRBD1 or TRBD2 (5 bases each). This CDR3 contains 13 residues. With 2 bases removed from V and 4 bases from J, the gap between germline ends came to 7 bases. CDR1 and CDR2 from the germline V gene are MNHNY and SVGAGI (reference sequence). CDR3 sequence (DNA): TGTGCCAGCAGTTACAGGGGAGCAGATACGCAGTATTTT. It codes for CASSYRGADTQYF.

This clonotype came up a few times. The chain employs TRBV29-1 and TRBJ1-1; D call uncertain. CDR1 SQVTM and CDR2 ANQGSEA come from the germline V gene. Trimming pared 8 bases from V and 5 bases from J, leaving 15 bases between. The CDR3 extends over 12 amino acids. CDR3 coding DNA: TGCAGCTTTGGACTACCGGGGACTGAAGCTTTCTTT. Translating gives CSFGLPGTEAFF.

This clonotype was seen many times. V and J are TRBV20-1 and TRBJ1-1, with 8 bases identical to TRBD1. Germline values: CDR1 DFQATT, CDR2 SNEGSKA (reference sequence). Germline trimming cut 2 bases from V and 4 bases from J; bases unmatched to any gene: 9. CDR3 length equals 15 residues. CDR3 sequence (DNA): TGCAGTGCTAGAACAGGGGGTTTTACAGTCACTGAAGCTTTCTTT. Its protein is CSARTGGFTVTEAFF.

The table lists this clonotype with a few counts. The CDR3 DNA is TGTGCCAGTAGGAACGGAGCGGGAGGTAACTACAATGAGCAGTTCTTC. This codes for CASRNGAGGNYNEQFF. The genes are TRBV19 and TRBJ2-1; 9 bases agree with TRBD2. This CDR3 contains 16 residues. Trimming took 6 bases from V and 3 from J; bases not matched to a gene: 9. Germline loops: CDR1 LNHDA, CDR2 SQIVND (reference sequence).

The sample holds a few counts of this clonotype. The chain carries TRBV7-6 and TRBJ2-7; TRBD2 aligns across 7 bases. CDR3 size: 14 residues. The V segment lost 2 bases and the J segment 5 bases; nucleotides outside the gene matches: 6. The germline CDR1 and CDR2 sequences are SGHVS and FNYEAQ. CDR3 amino acids: CASSLRPSGNEQYF. CDR3 nucleotides: TGTGCCAGCAGCTTAAGGCCTAGCGGCAACGAGCAGTACTTC.

This chain joins TRBV20-1 and TRBJ2-1; tentatively, D is TRBD1 or TRBD2 (5 bases each). The CDR3 is 14 residues long. V was trimmed by 5 bases and J by 9 bases, leaving 20 bases between them. CDR1 is DFQATT and CDR2 is SNEGSKA in the germline V gene (reference sequence). CDR3 coding DNA: TGCAGTGCTGCTCGACCGGGGCAGGCCGGTGAGCAGTTCTTC. Its translation: CSAARPGQAGEQFF.

This clonotype was counted many times. The genes are TRBV29-1 and TRBJ2-7, with TRBD2 matching over 10 bases. The V gene's germline CDR1 is SQVTM and CDR2 ANQGSEA. The V gene end was trimmed by 4 bases and the J gene end by 2 bases; junction bases not matched to a gene: 8. There are 15 residues in the CDR3. CDR3 sequence: CSVGLTSGYPYEQYF. For the CDR3, the DNA is TGCAGCGTTGGCTTGACTAGCGGGTACCCCTACGAGCAGTACTTC.

This clonotype came up once. The genes are TRBV5-8 and TRBJ2-2; tentatively, D is TRBD1 (6 bases). Trimming took 2 bases from V and 6 from J, leaving 17 bases between them. Per the germline V gene, CDR1 is SGHTS and CDR2 is YDEGEE. The length of the CDR3 is 16 residues. CDR3 amino acids: CASSLAPHGGAGELFF. The CDR3 DNA sequence: TGTGCCAGCAGCTTAGCTCCGCATGGGGGCGCCGGGGAGCTGTTTTTT.